What follows describes a single T cell receptor beta chain. The data stem from a study of T cell repertoires in cytomegalovirus infection. At the level of the study: CMV infection plus the matching HLA type was flagged by public TCR beta signatures.

Trimming removed 5 bases from V and 0 bases from J, with 13 bases in between. The CDR3 is 15 amino acids. The germline gives CDR1 SEHNR, CDR2 FQNEAQ (reference sequence). TCRdb redid the calling of the reads with MiXCR, one entry per CDR3 protein. The sample consists of around 280,000 distinct CDR3 sequences, around 13% of them appearing once. Sample: PBMCs. This chain connects TRBV7-9 to TRBJ1-1; D unclear. This clonotype originated in a human donor in good health (CMV status not recorded). Some clones in this sample may be carry-over from other donors' samples. Here the CDR3 DNA reads TGTGCCAGCAGCCCTAGTGGGTCTCTGAACACTGAAGCTTTCTTT. Encoded protein: CASSPSGSLNTEAFF. The full variable domain, rest sourced from reference TRBV7-9 and TRBJ1-1, is DTGVSQNPRHKITKRGQNVTFRCDPISEHNRLYWYRQTLGQGPEFLTYFQNEAQLEKSRLLSDRFSAERPKGSFSTLEIQRTEQGDSAMYLCASSPSGSLNTEAFFGQGTRLTVV.